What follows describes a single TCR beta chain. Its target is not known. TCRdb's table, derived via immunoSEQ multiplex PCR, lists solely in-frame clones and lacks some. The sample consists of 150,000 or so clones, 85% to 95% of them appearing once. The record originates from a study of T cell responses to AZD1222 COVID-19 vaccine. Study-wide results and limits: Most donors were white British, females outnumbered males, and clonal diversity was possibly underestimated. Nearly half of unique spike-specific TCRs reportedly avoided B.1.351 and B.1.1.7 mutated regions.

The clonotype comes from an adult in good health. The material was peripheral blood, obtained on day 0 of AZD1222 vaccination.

Written as DNA, the CDR3 is TGTGCCAGCAGTCCAGGGGAGAATAGCAATCAGCCCCAGCATTTT. Translated: CASSPGENSNQPQHF. V usage is TRBV6-5 and J usage is TRBJ1-5; TRBD1 might be the D (6 bases). CDR1 MNHEY and CDR2 SVGAGI come from the germline V gene. Trimming took off 5 bases at V and 0 bases at J, with 11 bases between the two ends. The CDR3 loop spans 15 amino acids.